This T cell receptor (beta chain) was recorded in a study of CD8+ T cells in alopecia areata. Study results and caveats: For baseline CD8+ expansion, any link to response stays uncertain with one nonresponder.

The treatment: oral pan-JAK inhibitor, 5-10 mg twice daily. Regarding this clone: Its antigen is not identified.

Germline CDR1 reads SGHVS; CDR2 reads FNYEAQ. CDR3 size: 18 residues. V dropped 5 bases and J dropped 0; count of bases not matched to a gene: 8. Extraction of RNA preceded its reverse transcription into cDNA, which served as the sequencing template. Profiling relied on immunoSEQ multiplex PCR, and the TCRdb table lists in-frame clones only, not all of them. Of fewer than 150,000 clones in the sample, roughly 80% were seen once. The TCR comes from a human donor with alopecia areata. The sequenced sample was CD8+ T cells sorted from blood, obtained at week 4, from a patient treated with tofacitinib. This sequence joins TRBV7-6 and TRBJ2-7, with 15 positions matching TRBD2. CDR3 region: CASSLGLAGGLSSYEQYF. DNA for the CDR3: TGTGCCAGCAGCCTGGGACTAGCGGGGGGTCTAAGCTCCTACGAGCAGTACTTC.